The rows below give T cell receptor beta chains drawn from one sample of a study of cytomegalovirus exposure and HLA in healthy donors. Data came from immunoSEQ multiplex PCR; TCRdb stores just in-frame clones and leaves some out. This listing includes some 110,000 clones. Sequencing was carried out using PBMCs. The receptor set was obtained from a man aged 35 to 55 in good health and CMV-seronegative. The CDR3 runs from the conserved cysteine through the conserved F or W. A D gene is named only where the DNA matches it firmly.

CDR3 protein	CDR3 DNA	J gene	V gene	D gene
CASSLAGQGSNYGYTF	TGTGCCAGCAGCTTAGCGGGACAGGGGTCTAACTATGGCTACACCTTC	TRBJ1-2	TRBV7-9	TRBD1
CASAGGGPRVDTQYF	TGTGCCAGCGCCGGGGGGGGCCCCAGGGTGGATACGCAGTATTTT	TRBJ2-3	TRBV5-8	TRBD2
CASSLITGGQPQHF	TGCGCCAGCAGCTTGATTACAGGGGGTCAGCCCCAGCATTTT	TRBJ1-5	TRBV5-1	TRBD1
CASSREPSGTPVEDTQYF	TGCGCCAGCAGCCGAGAACCAAGCGGGACCCCGGTCGAGGATACGCAGTATTTT	TRBJ2-3	TRBV4-1	TRBD2
CASSPTSGRGTGELFF	TGTGCCAGCAGCCCCACTAGCGGGAGGGGAACCGGGGAGCTGTTTTTT	TRBJ2-2	TRBV7-9	TRBD2
CASSITENSYEQYF	TGTGCCAGTAGTATTACTGAAAACTCCTACGAGCAGTACTTC	TRBJ2-7	TRBV19	-
CSVRTGEETQYF	TGCAGCGTGAGGACAGGGGAAGAGACCCAGTACTTC	TRBJ2-5	TRBV29-1	TRBD1
CASSPGDYGGSPRGEQFF	TGTGCCAGCAGCCCCGGGGATTACGGCGGGAGCCCCAGGGGTGAGCAGTTCTTC	TRBJ2-1	TRBV11-3	-
CASSWGTGFRYGYTF	TGTGCCAGCAGCTGGGGGACAGGGTTCCGCTATGGCTACACCTTC	TRBJ1-2	TRBV5-8	TRBD1
CASSLFTEGAKNIQYF	TGTGCCAGCAGCTTGTTTACGGAGGGAGCCAAAAACATTCAGTACTTC	TRBJ2-4	TRBV5-6	-